The 19 T cell receptor beta chains below were found in one sample sequenced in a study of neurological immune-mediated disorders. TCRdb analysed the 5' RACE reads with MiXCR anew, one entry per CDR3 protein. The sample yields 54,000 or so distinct CDR3 sequences, 3.8% seen once. Sequenced sample: PBMCs. These receptors originate from a man aged 55-75 years with multiple sclerosis.

This clonotype showed up just a few times. This chain joins TRBV5-1 and TRBJ2-7; 8 bases match TRBD2. Germline CDR1 SGHRS, CDR2 YFSETQ. The CDR3 is made up of 16 amino acids. J gave up 7 bases and V 1 base, and 13 bases lay outside the gene matches. CDR3 in DNA: TGCGCCAGCAGCTTGAGGGCGAGCGGGAGTTCCAAAGAGCAGTACTTC. As protein: CASSLRASGSSKEQYF. Supplemented by reference TRBV5-1 and TRBJ2-7, the full variable domain reads KAGVTQTPRYLIKTRGQQVTLSCSPISGHRSVSWYQQTPGQGLQFLFEYFSETQRNKGNFPGRFSGRQFSNSRSEMNVSTLELGDSALYLCASSLRASGSSKEQYFGPGTRLTVT.

At least ten counts were recorded for this clonotype. The J gene is TRBJ1-1, the V gene TRBV3-1; D gene ambiguous. Germline CDR1 and CDR2: LGHDT and YNNKEL (reference sequence). V lost 3 bases to trimming and J lost 4 bases, with 9 bases between them. The CDR3 sequence is 13 residues long. The DNA of the CDR3 is TGTGCCAGCAGCCACCCGGGGAGCACTGAAGCTTTCTTT. It translates to CASSHPGSTEAFF.

This clonotype occurred many times. The chain couples TRBV12-3 or TRBV12-4 to TRBJ1-1; a weak D match, TRBD1 (5 bases). V was cut by 3 bases and J by 4 bases, with 9 bases left in between. The CDR3 is 13 amino acids. The CDR3, as DNA: TGTGCCAGCAGTTTCCAGGGCGGCACTGAAGCTTTCTTT. It codes for CASSFQGGTEAFF.

Ten or more counts support this clonotype. The chain has TRBV5-1 and TRBJ2-3; TRBD2 matches at 13 bases. Germline V lookup: CDR1 SGHRS, CDR2 YFSETQ. This CDR3 is 18 amino acids long. J gave up 4 bases and V 4 bases, and 12 bases lay outside the gene matches. The CDR3 sequence: CASSAGLAGVFVPDTQYF. Written as DNA, the CDR3 is TGCGCCAGCAGCGCCGGACTAGCGGGAGTTTTCGTTCCAGATACGCAGTATTTT.

This clonotype occurred many times. The chain combines TRBV7-2 with TRBJ2-5, with D possibly being TRBD2 (6 bases). CDR1 SGHTA and CDR2 FQGNSA come from the germline V gene. V lost 1 base, J lost 5 bases, and 14 bases lay in between. The CDR3 has 15 residues. CDR3 DNA sequence: TGTGCCAGCAGCTTAGGGCTCGGGGGACGCGAGACCCAGTACTTC. As protein: CASSLGLGGRETQYF.

Ten or more counts support this clonotype. V and J are TRBV29-1 and TRBJ2-3, with TRBD1 as a possible D gene (5 bases). In germline, CDR1 is SQVTM, CDR2 ANQGSEA. This CDR3 region has 14 residues. Trimming took off 4 bases at V and 4 bases at J, with 15 bases between the two ends. In DNA form, the CDR3 reads TGCAGCGTTGGCCCCAGCTGGGGCCCAGATACGCAGTATTTT. Encoded protein: CSVGPSWGPDTQYF.

The chain combines TRBV20-1 with TRBJ1-1; D is ambiguous. The V end lost 1 base, the J end lost 3 bases, and 9 bases lay between the germline ends. CDR1 is DFQATT and CDR2 is SNEGSKA in the germline V gene (reference sequence). This CDR3 comprises 13 residues. The DNA for the CDR3 is TGCAGTGCTAGAGTTGGTGGGTACACTGAAGCTTTCTTT. Translating it yields CSARVGGYTEAFF.

This clonotype was detected ten times or more. J is TRBJ1-6 and V is TRBV20-1, with 7 bases matching TRBD1. CDR3 length: 15 residues. The ends lost 7 bases at V and 2 bases at J; junction bases unmatched: 8. Germline CDR1 reads DFQATT; CDR2 reads SNEGSKA (reference sequence). The CDR3 here is CSVPGGEAYNSPLHF. The CDR3 region has the DNA TGCAGTGTCCCAGGGGGGGAAGCCTATAATTCACCCCTCCACTTT.

This clonotype was counted ten times or more. The chain links TRBV12-3 or TRBV12-4 to TRBJ1-4; D is uncertain. The length of the CDR3 is 15 residues. Trimming took 3 bases from V and 3 from J, leaving 11 bases between them. CDR3 DNA: TGTGCCAGCAGTTTTGGTGTTCCGGCTAATGAAAAACTGTTTTTT. This translates into CASSFGVPANEKLFF.

The chain couples TRBV5-6 to TRBJ2-3; weak D call: TRBD2 (6 bases). V dropped 3 bases and J dropped 0 bases, with 8 bases sitting between them. Germline-derived CDR1 and CDR2 are SGHDT and YYEEEE. CDR3 length: 14 amino acids. This CDR3 reads CASSSSASTDTQYF. CDR3 nucleotide sequence: TGTGCCAGCAGCTCTAGCGCCAGCACAGATACGCAGTATTTT.

This clonotype was recorded at least ten times. V is TRBV29-1 and J is TRBJ2-1; D uncertain. The V gene's germline CDR1 is SQVTM and CDR2 ANQGSEA. The CDR3 has 14 residues. Trimming took off 6 bases at V and 7 bases at J, with 19 bases between the two ends. CDR3 in amino acids: CSVPIPPYRNEQFF. The CDR3 nucleotides read TGCAGCGTCCCGATTCCCCCATATCGAAATGAGCAGTTCTTC.

The rearrangement joins TRBV20-1 to TRBJ1-1; D not certain. V was trimmed by 6 bases and J by 7 bases, leaving 18 bases between them. This CDR3 has 13 residues. CDR1 and CDR2 (germline): DFQATT, SNEGSKA (reference sequence). The chain's CDR3 is CSAFPGKKNEAFF. CDR3 coding DNA: TGCAGTGCCTTTCCGGGTAAGAAAAATGAAGCTTTCTTT.

Relative to its sample, this clonotype is medium-sized. This chain connects TRBV20-1 to TRBJ2-3, with 8 bases fitting TRBD2. The CDR3 extends over 15 amino acids. The junction had 11 bases not matched to a gene; V was cut back by 4 bases and J by 5 bases. Germline V gene sequence: CDR1 DFQATT, CDR2 SNEGSKA (reference sequence). The CDR3 protein is CSATPSGSYKDTQYF. DNA for the CDR3: TGCAGTGCTACTCCAAGCGGGAGTTATAAAGATACGCAGTATTTT.

This clonotype has at least ten counts. This chain links TRBV5-6 with TRBJ2-2; no clear D gene. V was shortened by 5 bases and J by 4 bases, with 6 bases between the two germline ends. CDR3 length equals 12 residues. The V gene's germline CDR1 is SGHDT and CDR2 YYEEEE. This CDR3 is CASSLSTGELFF. For the CDR3, the DNA is TGTGCCAGCAGTTTGTCCACCGGGGAGCTGTTTTTT. Variable domain in full (rest from reference TRBV5-6 and TRBJ2-2): DAGVTQSPTHLIKTRGQQVTLRCSPKSGHDTVSWYQQALGQGPQFIFQYYEEEERQRGNFPDRFSGHQFPNYSSELNVNALLLGDSALYLCASSLSTGELFFGEGSRLTVL.

Comments on this clonotype: Relative to the germline gene, one junction end is altered; a read error may explain this. V gene TRBV10-3 combines with J gene TRBJ1-6; 12 nucleotides match TRBD1. Germline-derived CDR1 and CDR2 are ENHRY and SYGVKD. The CDR3 is made up of 13 amino acids. The CDR3 sequence is CAIAGTGGSPLHF. The CDR3 DNA reads as TGTGCCATCGCCGGGACAGGGGGCTCACCCCTACACTTT.

This clonotype was detected ten times or more. The rearrangement uses TRBV15 and TRBJ1-1; a possible D gene is TRBD1 (5 bases). CDR1 and CDR2 (germline): LNHNV, YYDKDF (reference sequence). V lost 3 bases, J lost 4 bases, and 18 bases lay in between. There are 16 residues in the CDR3. The CDR3: CATSSRDPFTSTEAFF. The CDR3 DNA reads as TGTGCCACCAGCAGCCGGGACCCCTTCACGAGCACTGAAGCTTTCTTT. The full variable domain, in which reference TRBV15 and TRBJ1-1 provide the parts outside the CDR3, is DAMVIQNPRYQVTQFGKPVTLSCSQTLNHNVMYWYQQKSSQAPKLLFHYYDKDFNNEADTPDNFQSRRPNTSFCFLDIRSPGLGDTAMYLCATSSRDPFTSTEAFFGQGTRLTVV.

This clonotype came up many times. This sequence joins TRBV20-1 and TRBJ2-2; no reliable D call. The CDR3 totals 13 residues. Germline CDR1 and CDR2: DFQATT and SNEGSKA (reference sequence). Trimming left V 3 bases short and J 2 bases short, with 7 bases between. The CDR3 here is CSARGINTGELFF. The CDR3 DNA reads TGCAGTGCTAGGGGTATTAACACCGGGGAGCTGTTTTTT.

This clonotype was observed many times. This chain links TRBV28 with TRBJ2-5, with D possibly TRBD2 on 6 matching bases. Deletions cut 3 bases from V and 4 bases from J, with 15 bases between. The CDR3 is 15 residues long. Looked up from germline, CDR1 is MDHEN and CDR2 is SYDVKM. The CDR3 nucleotides are TGTGCCAGCAGTTTCAGTGGCGGGGTCGGAGAGACCCAGTACTTC. It codes for CASSFSGGVGETQYF.

This clonotype was seen many times. The chain couples TRBV7-7 to TRBJ2-5; a weak D match, TRBD1 (5 bases). Germline CDR1 is SSHAT and CDR2 is FNYEAQ (reference sequence). The CDR3 runs to 15 residues. The V and J ends lost 4 bases and 3 bases respectively, with 15 bases between them. The CDR3 sequence is CASSSSQGGKETQYF. CDR3 nucleotides: TGTGCCAGCAGCTCGAGCCAGGGCGGAAAAGAGACCCAGTACTTC.